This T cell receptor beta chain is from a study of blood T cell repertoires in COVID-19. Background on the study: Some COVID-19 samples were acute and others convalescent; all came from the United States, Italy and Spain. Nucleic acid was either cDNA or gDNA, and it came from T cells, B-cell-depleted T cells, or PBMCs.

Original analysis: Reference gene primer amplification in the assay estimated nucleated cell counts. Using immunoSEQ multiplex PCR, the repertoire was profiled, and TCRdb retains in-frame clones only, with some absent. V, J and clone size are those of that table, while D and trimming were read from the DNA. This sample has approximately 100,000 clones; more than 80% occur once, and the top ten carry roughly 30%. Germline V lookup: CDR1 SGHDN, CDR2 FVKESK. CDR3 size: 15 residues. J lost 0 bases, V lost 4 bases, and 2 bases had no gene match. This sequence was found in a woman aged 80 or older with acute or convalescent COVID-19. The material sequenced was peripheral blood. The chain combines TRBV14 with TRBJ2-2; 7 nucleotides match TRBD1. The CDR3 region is CASSRRGSNTGELFF. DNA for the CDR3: TGTGCCAGCAGCCGCAGGGGGTCGAACACCGGGGAGCTGTTTTTT.